This entry concerns a single T cell receptor beta chain. The table lists this clone with a few counts. Its antigen specificity is not known. No much larger clonotype is one base removed from it; base qualities were not supplied. This entry is derived from a study of neoadjuvant nivolumab and ipilimumab in lung cancer (dated by TCRdb to 2018 to 2021). About the study as a whole: Nivolumab was given at 3 mg/kg intravenously on days 1, 15 and 29, and the combination arm added ipilimumab 1 mg/kg on day 1 only. The trial treated approximately 43 patients with operable NSCLC: approximately 23 were randomized to nivolumab monotherapy and roughly 21 to nivolumab plus ipilimumab. TCR repertoires in pretherapy (baseline) peripheral blood were compared with TCR repertoires in tumors resected at surgery after neoadjuvant immune checkpoint blockade. Matched pretherapy and resected tumor pairs were analyzed for seven patients, of whom four received nivolumab and three received nivolumab plus ipilimumab. The primary trial endpoint was the major pathologic response (MPR) rate in the intention-to-treat population in each study arm.

The time point label of this sample denotes: pretherapy, before neoadjuvant immune checkpoint inhibitors. The samples were taken from NEOSTAR, a phase 2 randomized trial in operable NSCLC that tested neoadjuvant nivolumab or nivolumab plus ipilimumab, followed by surgery. Preparation of the library involved the immunoSEQ multiplex PCR assay. Processing in the source paper ran as follows. Repertoires were summarized by richness and clonality, and significantly expanded and contracted clones were identified between pre- and post-therapy samples. TCRdb stores this immuneACCESS table with in-frame sequences only. Part of the clones is absent; in the studies checked, under half of the shortfall reflects unresolved V genes, and no reason is known for the rest. The DNA gave D and trimming, while V, J and clone size come from that table. This sample holds roughly 20,000 clones; about 87% were observed only once. The ten largest clones represent over 2% of the sample.

The germline V gene sets CDR1 to SGHVS and CDR2 to FNYEAQ. Reading from cysteine to phenylalanine, the CDR3 counts 16 amino acids. The entry retains the CDR3 DNA only, 48 bases that are in frame from base 1. From V the trimming removes 5 bases and from J it removes 0 bases, while the gene matches leave 9 bases of the junction unaccounted for. Findings and caveats that apply to the study as a whole: TCR richness in pretherapy blood showed a positive correlation with richness in tumors resected after neoadjuvant therapy (Spearman R ~ 0.87). Greater TCR richness and clonality were observed in resected tumors than in tumor-adjacent uninvolved lung, and increases were observed in more dual-therapy-treated tumors. TCR sequencing was performed in a small number of samples. From pretherapy to surgery, tumor T-cell richness and clonality increased in three of three dual-therapy tumors but in only two of four nivolumab-treated tumors. No significant correlation was found between TCR clonality and pathologic tumor regression, and only one major-pathologic-response sample was available for the clonality analysis.

The V and J segments used are TRBV7-6 and TRBJ1-1, with 7 middle bases fitting TRBD1. This sample comprised peripheral blood, obtained before neoadjuvant nivolumab, alone or with ipilimumab. The sequence was obtained from an adult with non-small cell lung cancer. The DNA reads as follows: TGTGCCAGCAGCCCTTGGGACAGCTTATTGAACACTGAAGCTTTCTTT. It translates as CASSPWDSLLNTEAFF.